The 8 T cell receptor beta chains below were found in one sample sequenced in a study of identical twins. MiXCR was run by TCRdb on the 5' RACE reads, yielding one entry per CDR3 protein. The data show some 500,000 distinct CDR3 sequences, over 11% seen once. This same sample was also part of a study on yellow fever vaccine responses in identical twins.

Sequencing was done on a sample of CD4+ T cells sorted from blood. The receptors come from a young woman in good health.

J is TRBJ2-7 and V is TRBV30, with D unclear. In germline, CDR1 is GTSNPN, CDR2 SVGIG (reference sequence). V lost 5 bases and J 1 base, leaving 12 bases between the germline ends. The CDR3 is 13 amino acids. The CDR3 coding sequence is TGTGCCTGGTTGGCTTCCGCTTCCTACGAGCAGTACTTC. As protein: CAWLASASYEQYF. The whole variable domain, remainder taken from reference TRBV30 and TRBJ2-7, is SQTIHQWPATLVQPVGSPLSLECTVEGTSNPNLYWYRQAAGRGLQLLFYSVGIGQISSEVPQNLSASRPQDRQFILSSKKLLLSDSGFYLCAWLASASYEQYFGPGTRLTVT.

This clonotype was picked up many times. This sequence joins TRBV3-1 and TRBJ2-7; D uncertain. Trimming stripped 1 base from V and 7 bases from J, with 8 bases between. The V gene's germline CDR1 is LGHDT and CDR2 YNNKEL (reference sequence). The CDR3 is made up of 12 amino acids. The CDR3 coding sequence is TGTGCCAGCAGCCAAGTCGGCAGAGAGCAGTACTTC. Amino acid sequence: CASSQVGREQYF.

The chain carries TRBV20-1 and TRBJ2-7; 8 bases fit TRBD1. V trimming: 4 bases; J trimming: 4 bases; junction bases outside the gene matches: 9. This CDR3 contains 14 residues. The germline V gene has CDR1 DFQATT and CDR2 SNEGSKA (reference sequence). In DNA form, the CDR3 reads TGCAGTGCTAACCGCCAGGGGGCGAGTTACGAGCAGTACTTC. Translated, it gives CSANRQGASYEQYF.

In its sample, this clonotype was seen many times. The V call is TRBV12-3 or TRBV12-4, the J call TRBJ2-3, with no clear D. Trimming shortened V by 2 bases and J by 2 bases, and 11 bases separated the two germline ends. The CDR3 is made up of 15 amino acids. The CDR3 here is CASSLSGRATDTQYF. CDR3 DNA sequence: TGTGCCAGCAGTTTATCAGGACGCGCCACAGATACGCAGTATTTT.

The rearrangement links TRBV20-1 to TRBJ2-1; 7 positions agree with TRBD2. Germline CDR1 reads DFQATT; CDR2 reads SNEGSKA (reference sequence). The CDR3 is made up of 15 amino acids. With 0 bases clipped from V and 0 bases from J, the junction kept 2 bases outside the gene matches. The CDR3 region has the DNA TGCAGTGCTAGAGAGCGGGAGAGCTCCTACAATGAGCAGTTCTTC. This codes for CSARERESSYNEQFF.

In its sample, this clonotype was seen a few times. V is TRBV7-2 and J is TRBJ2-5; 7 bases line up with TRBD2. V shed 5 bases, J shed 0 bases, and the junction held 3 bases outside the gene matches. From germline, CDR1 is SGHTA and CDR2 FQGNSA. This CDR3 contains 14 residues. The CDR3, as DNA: TGTGCCAGCAGCCTACGGGGGGACCAAGAGACCCAGTACTTC. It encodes CASSLRGDQETQYF.

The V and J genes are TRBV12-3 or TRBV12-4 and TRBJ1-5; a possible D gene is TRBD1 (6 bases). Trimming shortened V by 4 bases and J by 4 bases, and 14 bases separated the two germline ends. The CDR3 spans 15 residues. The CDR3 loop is CASSSSGGRNQPQHF. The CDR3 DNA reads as TGTGCCAGCAGTTCGTCCGGGGGGCGGAATCAGCCCCAGCATTTT.

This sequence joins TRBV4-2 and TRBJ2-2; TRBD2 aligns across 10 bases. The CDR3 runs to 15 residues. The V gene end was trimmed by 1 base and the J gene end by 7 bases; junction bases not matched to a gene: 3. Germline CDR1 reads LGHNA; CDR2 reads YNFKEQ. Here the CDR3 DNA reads TGTGCCAGCAGCCAAGGGTTAGCGGGAGGCGGGGAGCTGTTTTTT. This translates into CASSQGLAGGGELFF.